This T cell receptor beta chain was sequenced for a study of T cell changes during pregnancy in multiple sclerosis. The count of this clone is one. Profiling relied on immunoSEQ multiplex PCR, and the TCRdb table lists in-frame clones only, not all of them. The profile covers 49,000 or so clones, with almost 95% appearing a single time and 0.37% taken by the ten largest. The ends lost 8 bases at V and 5 bases at J; junction bases unmatched: 8. CDR1 and CDR2 from the germline V gene are SGHTA and FQGNSA. This CDR3 has 13 residues. V is TRBV7-2 and J is TRBJ2-5, with TRBD2 identical over 7 bases. The sequence was obtained from a female donor in good health, enrolled as a control in a pregnancy study. Sample: CD4+ T cells from peripheral blood mononuclear cells, taken in the second trimester of pregnancy. CDR3 coding DNA: TGTGCCAGCCTTTTAACGGGGGGTGAGACCCAGTACTTC. Translation gives CASLLTGGETQYF.